These T cell receptor beta chains were read from a single sample in a study of T cell repertoires in cytomegalovirus infection. MiXCR was run by TCRdb on the reads, yielding one entry per CDR3 protein. The sample lists roughly 600,000 distinct CDR3 sequences; 24% were seen once. The sequencing sample was made of CD8+ T cells from PBMCs. Source of these receptors: a human donor in good health (CMV status not recorded). Some clones in this sample may be carry-over from other donors' samples. CDR3s include the opening cysteine and the closing phenylalanine or tryptophan. The D gene is left open where the match is weak. Expanded clones get a size class; other rows say once, few or many, or leave the size out.

CDR3 | DNA | J | V | D | size
CASSQTLGELFF | TGTGCCAGCAGCCAGACCCTGGGGGAGCTGTTTTTT | TRBJ2-2 | TRBV4-2 | . | many
CASSLGRGHTGELFF | TGTGCCAGCAGCTTAGGACGGGGGCACACCGGGGAGCTGTTTTTT | TRBJ2-2 | TRBV7-8 | . | many
CASSHRDSENEQFF | TGTGCCAGCAGCCACCGGGACAGCGAGAATGAGCAGTTCTTC | TRBJ2-1 | TRBV7-9 | TRBD1 | .
CASSPPLAERDTQYF | TGTGCCAGCAGCCCACCCCTAGCTGAACGAGATACGCAGTATTTT | TRBJ2-3 | TRBV7-9 | . | .
CASSDLGRGTDTQYF | TGTGCCAGCAGCGATTTGGGGCGGGGCACAGATACGCAGTATTTT | TRBJ2-3 | TRBV7-8 | . | many
CAISDQGGHWGAGESNQPQHF | TGTGCCATCAGTGATCAGGGGGGACATTGGGGAGCTGGGGAAAGCAATCAGCCCCAGCATTTT | TRBJ1-5 | TRBV10-3 | TRBD1 | .
CASSIGLDEQFF | TGTGCCAGTAGTATAGGGTTGGATGAGCAGTTCTTC | TRBJ2-1 | TRBV19 | . | few
CASRISRDLMMNTEAFF | TGTGCCAGCCGAATCTCTCGGGACCTGATGATGAACACTGAAGCTTTCTTT | TRBJ1-1 | TRBV11-2 | . | few
CASSGTTEAFF | TGTGCCAGCAGTGGTACCACAGAAGCTTTCTTT | TRBJ1-1 | TRBV12-3/TRBV12-4 | . | .
CSVYTGTGALYGYTF | TGCAGCGTCTATACCGGGACAGGGGCGCTATATGGCTACACCTTC | TRBJ1-2 | TRBV29-1 | TRBD1 | .
CASSSIGTGWGIEQFF | TGTGCCAGCAGCTCGATTGGGACAGGGTGGGGGATTGAGCAGTTCTTC | TRBJ2-1 | TRBV7-6 | TRBD1 | .
CASSRQETQHF | TGTGCCAGCAGCAGACAAGAGACCCAGCACTTC | TRBJ2-5 | TRBV7-4 | . | .
CASSYLNNNEQFF | TGTGCCAGCAGTTACTTAAACAACAATGAGCAGTTCTTC | TRBJ2-1 | TRBV6-5 | . | few
CATSRVPGQGFSPETQYF | TGTGCCACCAGCAGAGTTCCGGGACAGGGCTTTTCCCCGGAGACCCAGTACTTC | TRBJ2-5 | TRBV15 | TRBD1 | .
CSVAGTGSEKLFF | TGCAGCGTGGCCGGGACAGGGAGTGAAAAACTGTTTTTT | TRBJ1-4 | TRBV29-1 | TRBD1 | few
CASSYAEGGHEQFF | TGTGCCAGCAGTTATGCGGAGGGGGGTCATGAGCAGTTCTTC | TRBJ2-1 | TRBV6-1 | . | .
CASSVNRAHNEQFF | TGTGCCAGCAGCGTAAACAGGGCCCACAATGAGCAGTTCTTC | TRBJ2-1 | TRBV9 | . | .
CSAREDGFPKNIQYF | TGCAGTGCTAGAGAGGATGGGTTCCCCAAAAACATTCAGTACTTC | TRBJ2-4 | TRBV20-1 | . | few
CASSFRQGGAYNEQFF | TGTGCCAGCAGCTTTCGACAGGGTGGGGCCTACAATGAGCAGTTCTTC | TRBJ2-1 | TRBV7-9 | TRBD1 | .
CASSFGLGGEAYGYTF | TGTGCCAGCAGTTTCGGGTTGGGGGGAGAGGCCTATGGCTACACCTTC | TRBJ1-2 | TRBV28 | . | once
CASKTSNNF | TGTGCCAGCAAGACTAGCAACAATTTT | TRBJ2-3 | TRBV2 | TRBD2 | .
CASRLQSSRGSEHF | TGTGCCAGCAGGCTACAGTCCTCAAGGGGTAGCGAGCATTTT | TRBJ1-5 | TRBV28 | . | .
CASSSGQVDYGYTF | TGTGCCAGCAGCTCCGGACAGGTGGACTATGGCTACACCTTC | TRBJ1-2 | TRBV7-9 | TRBD1 | few
CASMERGYTEAFF | TGTGCCAGTATGGAGAGGGGATACACTGAAGCTTTCTTT | TRBJ1-1 | TRBV19 | . | few
CASQDRWNIQYF | TGCGCCAGCCAGGACCGCTGGAACATTCAGTACTTC | TRBJ2-4 | TRBV4-1 | . | many
CASSASLAGGPGETQYF | TGTGCCAGCAGTGCCAGTCTGGCGGGGGGGCCCGGAGAGACCCAGTACTTC | TRBJ2-5 | TRBV6-5 | TRBD2 | once
CSVEGGGGFVQYF | TGCAGCGTTGAGGGGGGGGGAGGGTTTGTGCAGTACTTC | TRBJ2-7 | TRBV29-1 | TRBD2 | .
CSARAGGRDTQYF | TGCAGTGCTAGAGCGGGGGGGCGAGATACGCAGTATTTT | TRBJ2-3 | TRBV20-1 | TRBD2 | .